This T cell receptor beta chain was sequenced during a study of cytomegalovirus exposure and HLA in healthy donors. Regarding the study as a whole: The authors later linked a missense DCLRE1C variant to TCR beta V- and J-gene trimming.

The PCR contained 60 Vbeta and 13 Jbeta primers. Profiling relied on immunoSEQ multiplex PCR, and the TCRdb table lists in-frame clones only, not all of them. Among some 140,000 clones, about 74% were seen once, and the ten largest hold roughly 4.5%. Likely unrecorded immune exposures existed in these nominally healthy donors. Regarding this clone: The antigen is undetermined.

This TCR derives from a man aged 18 to 29 in good health and CMV-seropositive. The specimen was PBMCs.

The CDR3 loop reads CASSETPAPGKGYTF. The CDR3 bases are TGTGCCAGCAGTGAAACCCCCGCACCGGGAAAAGGCTACACCTTC. V gene TRBV2 combines with J gene TRBJ1-2; D gene unclear. The CDR3 length is 15 residues. Germline assignment: CDR1 SNHLY and CDR2 FYNNEI. V was clipped by 2 bases and J by 8 bases, with 18 bases between them.